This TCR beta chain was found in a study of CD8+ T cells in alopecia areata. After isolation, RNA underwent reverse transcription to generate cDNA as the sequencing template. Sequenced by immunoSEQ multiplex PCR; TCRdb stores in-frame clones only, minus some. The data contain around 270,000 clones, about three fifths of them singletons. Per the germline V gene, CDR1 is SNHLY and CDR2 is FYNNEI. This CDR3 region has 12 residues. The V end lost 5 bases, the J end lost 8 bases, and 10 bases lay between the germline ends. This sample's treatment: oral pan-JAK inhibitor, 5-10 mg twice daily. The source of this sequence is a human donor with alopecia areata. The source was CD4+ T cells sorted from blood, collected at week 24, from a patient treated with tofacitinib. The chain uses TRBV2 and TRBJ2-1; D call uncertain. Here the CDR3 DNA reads TGTGCCAGCAGTCGCCGCCAGGATGAGCAGTTCTTC. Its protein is CASSRRQDEQFF.